This TCR beta chain was recorded in a study of T cell changes during pregnancy in multiple sclerosis. Trimming at V came to 7 bases and at J to 1 base, leaving 4 bases not matched to a gene. The CDR3 runs 14 residues. Per germline, CDR1 MNHEY and CDR2 SMNVEV (reference sequence). Data came from immunoSEQ multiplex PCR; TCRdb stores just in-frame clones and leaves some out. The data contain over 90,000 clones, around nine tenths of them singletons. This clonotype was sampled from a female donor in good health, enrolled as a control in a pregnancy study. V and J are TRBV27 and TRBJ1-1; 9 bases line up with TRBD1. Specimen: peripheral blood, collected in the second trimester of pregnancy. DNA for the CDR3: TGTGCCAGCACGGGACAGGGACGGAACACTGAAGCTTTCTTT. Protein: CASTGQGRNTEAFF.